Each of the 18 T cell receptor beta chains below was sequenced from the same sample in a study of beta chain features in type 1 diabetes (dated by TCRdb to the late 2010s). Points the paper makes about the study in general: In all four CD4+ subsets, TCRB CDR3 length was moderately but significantly shorter in type 1 diabetes patients.

Libraries were made using the immunoSEQ multiplex PCR assay. The High Capacity cDNA Reverse Transcription Kit was used to reverse transcribe all of the isolated RNA, meaning that expressed TCRB transcripts were what got sequenced. Imported from immuneACCESS, the table was reduced by TCRdb to in-frame sequences with V and J called. These copies leave out some clones; in studies compared against another copy, an unresolved V gene accounts for under half, and the cause of the remainder is not known. This sample lists 680,000 or so clones; around an eighth were detected once. The top ten clones comprise 0.022% of the sample. The antigens for these receptors are not known. What was sequenced was naive CD4+ T cells from blood. In the paper's terms, the cell subset or site label means: true naive CD4+ T cells. Source of these receptors: a man aged 18 to 30 with type 1 diabetes.

On this clone itself: Other DNA sequences in this sample translate to the same CDR3. This chain links TRBV18 with TRBJ2-5, with TRBD2 matching 10 bases. V shed 3 bases, J shed 5 bases, and the junction held 3 bases outside the gene matches. Germline V lookup: CDR1 KGHSH, CDR2 LQKENI. The CDR3 totals 14 residues. The CDR3 sequence: CASSPPGLAETQYF. For the CDR3, the DNA is TGTGCCAGCTCACCGCCGGGACTAGCGGAGACCCAGTACTTC.

This clone was counted between two and nine times. The V and J genes are TRBV11-1 and TRBJ1-1; tentative D call: TRBD1 (5 bases). Germline V CDR1 and CDR2: SGHAT, FQDESV (reference sequence). V lost 5 bases to trimming and J lost 11 bases, with 18 bases between them. This CDR3 region has 13 residues. CDR3 DNA: TGTGCCAGCAGCCCCGGGACCAAAAATTGGGCTTTCTTT. This gives the protein CASSPGTKNWAFF.

The chain links TRBV29-1 to TRBJ1-1; 7 nucleotides agree with TRBD1. The CDR3 sequence is 13 residues long. CDR1 and CDR2 from the germline V gene are SQVTM and ANQGSEA. Trimming at V came to 7 bases and at J to 4 bases, leaving 9 bases not matched to a gene. CDR3 region: CSARQGGSTEAFF. The CDR3 region has the DNA TGCAGCGCACGACAGGGAGGGTCCACTGAAGCTTTCTTT.

The chain uses TRBV10-3 and TRBJ2-7; possible D gene TRBD1, 5 bases. The CDR3 loop spans 14 amino acids. Trimming left V 5 bases short and J 4 bases short, with 15 bases between. In germline, CDR1 is ENHRY, CDR2 SYGVKD. CDR3 sequence reads: CAISPRAGKYEQYF. The DNA of the CDR3 is TGTGCCATCAGTCCCCGCGCAGGGAAGTACGAGCAGTACTTC.

V gene TRBV5-1 combines with J gene TRBJ1-2, with unresolved D. Per the germline V gene, CDR1 is SGHRS and CDR2 is YFSETQ. The CDR3 is 13 residues long. V was shortened by 0 bases and J by 2 bases, with 5 bases between the two germline ends. The CDR3 spells CASSLAKNYGYTF. CDR3 nucleotides: TGCGCCAGCAGCTTGGCCAAGAACTATGGCTACACCTTC.

The chain combines TRBV6-5 with TRBJ1-2, with a tentative D call TRBD1 (5 bases). Trimming removed 6 bases at V and 4 bases at J, with 12 bases between. The CDR3 runs 13 residues. Germline V gene data show CDR1 as MNHEY and CDR2 as SVGAGI. The DNA of the CDR3 is TGTGCCAGCAGAACCGGGGCAGGCTATGGCTACACCTTC. It translates to CASRTGAGYGYTF.

The CDR3 sequence is CASSLSGGSTSTSPLHF. CDR3 in DNA: TGTGCCAGCAGCCTCTCCGGAGGGTCCACTTCCACTTCACCCCTCCACTTT. The rearrangement uses TRBV9 and TRBJ1-6, with D uncertain. Germline CDR1 SGDLS, CDR2 YYNGEE. V was clipped by 4 bases and J by 9 bases, with 23 bases between them. This CDR3 has 17 residues.

This clone was counted a few times. The rearrangement joins TRBV5-6 to TRBJ2-5; D ambiguous. This CDR3 region has 14 residues. Germline assignment: CDR1 SGHDT and CDR2 YYEEEE. V dropped 0 bases and J dropped 5 bases, with 11 bases sitting between them. Here the CDR3 DNA reads TGTGCCAGCAGCTTGGATCTGAGGTGGGAGACCCAGTACTTC. It specifies CASSLDLRWETQYF.

The V gene is TRBV7-2, the J gene TRBJ1-2; TRBD1 is a possible D gene (5 bases). This CDR3 comprises 13 residues. Germline CDR1 and CDR2: SGHTA and FQGNSA. V was pared by 3 bases and J by 4 bases, with 9 bases between. The DNA of the CDR3 is TGTGCCAGCAGCTTGACAGACCTCTATGGCTACACCTTC. Its translation: CASSLTDLYGYTF.

The rearrangement joins TRBV30 to TRBJ1-1; D gene ambiguous. Deletions cut 0 bases from V and 1 base from J, with 12 bases between. In germline, CDR1 is GTSNPN, CDR2 SVGIG (reference sequence). This CDR3 region has 15 residues. The CDR3 protein is CAWSVYPVQNTEAFF. The DNA of the CDR3 is TGTGCCTGGAGTGTATATCCCGTCCAGAACACTGAAGCTTTCTTT.

A few counts support this clone. This rearrangement joins TRBV7-9 to TRBJ1-2; D might be TRBD1 (5 bases). Looked up from germline, CDR1 is SEHNR and CDR2 is FQNEAQ (reference sequence). The CDR3 extends over 12 amino acids. Trimming removed 5 bases from V and 5 bases from J, with 9 bases in between. The CDR3 protein is CASSQAGYGYTF. The CDR3 DNA is TGTGCCAGCAGCCAAGCAGGGTATGGCTACACCTTC.

The chain couples TRBV10-3 to TRBJ1-1; no clear D gene. The V and J ends lost 4 bases and 4 bases respectively, with 7 bases between them. The CDR3 contains 12 residues. Germline-derived CDR1 and CDR2 are ENHRY and SYGVKD. In DNA, the CDR3 is TGTGCCATCAGTGGTTGGGGCACTGAAGCTTTCTTT. Encoded protein: CAISGWGTEAFF.

This clone was observed a few times. The rearrangement joins TRBV10-3 to TRBJ2-3, with D hard to call. CDR3 length equals 11 residues. Trimming cost V 8 bases and J 4 bases, with 7 bases left between them. Germline assignment: CDR1 ENHRY and CDR2 SYGVKD. This CDR3 is CAIRAADTQYF. In nucleotides, the CDR3 is TGTGCCATCCGGGCGGCAGATACGCAGTATTTT.

The sample holds a few counts of this clone. The chain employs TRBV10-1 and TRBJ2-3, with 10 bases that match TRBD1. The CDR3 loop spans 14 amino acids. Looked up from germline, CDR1 is WNHNN and CDR2 is SYGVQD (reference sequence). V lost 6 bases, J lost 0 bases, and 0 bases stayed unmatched. The CDR3 spells CASRGQGSTDTQYF. The CDR3 nucleotides are TGCGCCAGCAGGGGACAGGGGAGCACAGATACGCAGTATTTT.

The V gene is TRBV30, the J gene TRBJ2-3, with D unresolved. The germline V and J ends were trimmed by 4 bases and 5 bases, with 16 bases remaining between them. Per germline, CDR1 GTSNPN and CDR2 SVGIG (reference sequence). The CDR3 is 14 amino acids. CDR3 sequence reads: CAWTPPGLGDTQYF. CDR3 DNA sequence: TGTGCCTGGACCCCTCCGGGTCTCGGAGATACGCAGTATTTT.

The J gene is TRBJ2-3, the V gene TRBV4-1; 12 bases are a match to TRBD2. Looked up from germline, CDR1 is MGHRA and CDR2 is YSYEKL. CDR3 length: 17 residues. The trim removed 1 base at V and 0 bases at J, leaving 2 bases unmatched. CDR3 loop: CASSQAGLAGSTDTQYF. The CDR3 nucleotides are TGCGCCAGCAGCCAAGCCGGACTAGCGGGGAGCACAGATACGCAGTATTTT.

This clone showed up just a few times. This rearrangement joins TRBV30 to TRBJ2-6; D is ambiguous. Germline CDR1 reads GTSNPN; CDR2 reads SVGIG (reference sequence). The V end lost 1 base, the J end lost 0 bases, and 13 bases lay between the germline ends. This CDR3 region has 17 residues. Here the CDR3 DNA reads TGTGCCTGGAGTGATGGCGAGCCTAGCTCTGGGGCCAACGTCCTGACTTTC. Its translation is CAWSDGEPSSGANVLTF.

The genes are TRBV10-3 and TRBJ2-5; 7 bases line up with TRBD2. The CDR3 totals 13 residues. The germline gives CDR1 ENHRY, CDR2 SYGVKD. The J segment lost 5 bases and the V segment lost 3 bases, leaving 3 bases of the junction unmatched. In DNA form, the CDR3 reads TGTGCCATCAGTGATGGACTAGGGGAGACCCAGTACTTC. This translates into CAISDGLGETQYF.